Each of the 23 T cell receptor beta chains below was sequenced from the same sample in a study of T cells in women clearing cervical HPV infection. Generated by immunoSEQ multiplex PCR, the TCRdb table keeps only in-frame clones and is missing some. Recorded for this sample: tens of thousands of clones. The sequenced sample consisted of blood buffy coat. All receptors derive from a woman between 18 and 69 years old with a cervical HPV16 infection that either progressed to CIN3+ or cleared (not recorded which).

In regard to this clone: Read coverage stops 3 residues before the CDR3 terminus; the germline J gene supplies the remainder. The chain has TRBV29-1 and TRBJ1-1; 9 bases agree with TRBD1. V trimming: 3 bases; J trimming: 3 bases; junction bases outside the gene matches: 5. The germline gives CDR1 SQVTM, CDR2 ANQGSEA. There are 14 residues in the CDR3. CDR3 residues: CSVEGTGRDTEAFF. The DNA read from the CDR3 is TGCAGCGTTGAGGGGACAGGGCGGGACACTGAA.

Remarks on this clone: Read data end 3 residues before the CDR3 end; the end is taken from the germline J gene. This sequence joins TRBV6-1 and TRBJ1-3; D ambiguous. This CDR3 has 13 residues. Trimming shortened V by 2 bases and J by 8 bases, and 10 bases separated the two germline ends. Germline V gene sequence: CDR1 MNHNS, CDR2 SASEGT. The CDR3 loop is CASSEYLVDTIYF. The sequenced CDR3 bases are TGTGCCAGCAGTGAATACTTGGTCGACACC.

CDR3 in amino acids: CASRGGTGASYDYTF. The CDR3 DNA, read in part, is TGTGCCAGCCGAGGGGGGACAGGGGCTTCCTACGAC. The V and J genes are TRBV7-2 and TRBJ1-2, with TRBD1 matching over 10 bases. The read gets to within 3 residues of the CDR3 end, and the germline J gene fills in the rest. This CDR3 region has 15 residues. From germline, CDR1 is SGHTA and CDR2 FQGNSA.

Points on this clone: The read comes to an end 3 residues before the CDR3 does, leaving the germline J gene to fill in the end. V and J are TRBV5-5 and TRBJ1-1; D uncertain. The CDR3 is 13 residues long. The germline gives CDR1 SGHKS, CDR2 YYEKEE (reference sequence). V lost 0 bases, J lost 6 bases, and 9 bases lay in between. CDR3 sequence reads: CASSLGGRAEAFF. Partial CDR3 DNA: TGTGCCAGCAGCTTGGGCGGGCGGGCTGAA.

As to this clone: The read terminates 3 residues ahead of where the CDR3 ends, so the germline J gene completes it. This chain uses TRBV30 with TRBJ1-5; a possible D gene is TRBD1 (6 bases). The CDR3 length is 16 residues. The germline gives CDR1 GTSNPN, CDR2 SVGIG (reference sequence). Trimming removed 1 base from V and 0 bases from J, with 13 bases in between. Partial CDR3 DNA: TGTGCCTGGAGTGCCTATGGACAGATTAGCAATCAGCCC. Amino acids: CAWSAYGQISNQP. The whole CDR3 protein reads CAWSAYGQISNQPQHF. Complete variable domain (other parts from reference TRBV30 and TRBJ1-5): SQTIHQWPATLVQPVGSPLSLECTVEGTSNPNLYWYRQAAGRGLQLLFYSVGIGQISSEVPQNLSASRPQDRQFILSSKKLLLSDSGFYLCAWSAYGQISNQPQHFGDGTRLSIL.

About this clone: The read ends 3 residues before the CDR3 terminus; that terminus is restored from the germline J gene. This chain connects TRBV7-2 to TRBJ1-4; D is unclear. The germline V and J ends were trimmed by 3 bases and 7 bases, with 12 bases remaining between them. Germline V lookup: CDR1 SGHTA, CDR2 FQGNSA. This CDR3 is built from 14 residues. The sequenced CDR3 bases are TGTGCCAGCAGCTTTCATCAGGAGGGTGAAAAA. This codes for CASSFHQEGEK. The CDR3 reads in full as CASSFHQEGEKLFF. The complete variable domain, with remaining parts taken from reference TRBV7-2 and TRBJ1-4, reads GAGVSQSPSNKVTEKGKDVELRCDPISGHTALYWYRQSLGQGLEFLIYFQGNSAPDKSGLPSDRFSAERTGGSVSTLTIQRTQQEDSAVYLCASSFHQEGEKLFFGSGTQLSVL.

Remarks on this clone: The CDR3 end falls 3 residues outside the read, so it is completed with the germline J gene. The gene calls are TRBV18 and TRBJ2-7, with 7 positions matching TRBD1. Per the germline V gene, CDR1 is KGHSH and CDR2 is LQKENI. This CDR3 is built from 16 residues. V trimming: 3 bases; J trimming: 0 bases; junction bases outside the gene matches: 8. CDR3 bases read: TGTGCCAGCTCACCGAACAGGGGCACGGGCTCCTACGAG. Protein: CASSPNRGTGSYE. Given in full, the CDR3 is CASSPNRGTGSYEQYF.

The covered CDR3 bases are TGTGCCAGCAGCTTAGAGGGGACTAGTAAACCCGGGGAG. Its translation: CASSLEGTSKPGE. Given in full, the CDR3 is CASSLEGTSKPGELFF. V is TRBV7-3 and J is TRBJ2-2; 8 bases line up with TRBD2. The CDR3 end falls 3 residues outside the read, so it is completed with the germline J gene. CDR1 and CDR2 (germline): SGHTA, FQGTGA. The CDR3 length is 16 residues. With V trimmed by 2 bases and J by 6 bases, 8 bases remained unmatched. Filled out from reference TRBV7-3 and TRBJ2-2, the complete variable domain reads GAGVSQTPSNKVTEKGKYVELRCDPISGHTALYWYRQSLGQGPEFLIYFQGTGAADDSGLPNDRFFAVRPEGSVSTLKIQRTERGDSAVYLCASSLEGTSKPGELFFGEGSRLTVL.

On this clone itself: The read finishes 3 residues shy of the CDR3 end, and the germline J gene is used to complete it. The chain carries TRBV14 and TRBJ2-3, with a possible D match to TRBD2 (6 bases). Trimming took off 1 base at V and 1 base at J, with 12 bases between the two ends. CDR3 length equals 16 residues. Germline-derived CDR1 and CDR2 are SGHDN and FVKESK. The part of the CDR3 DNA that was read is TGTGCCAGCAGCCAAGCGTGGGGCGGGGGCACAGATACG. Translated, it gives CASSQAWGGGTDT. The full CDR3 reads CASSQAWGGGTDTQYF.

The CDR3 protein is CASSQRDLGYGYTF. The sequenced part of the CDR3 DNA is TGCGCCAGCAGCCAGCGGGATTTAGGCTATGGC. This chain connects TRBV4-1 to TRBJ1-2, with no clear D. The CDR3 end falls 3 residues outside the read, so it is completed with the germline J gene. CDR3 length: 14 amino acids. The V end was cut by 3 bases, the J end by 4 bases, with 12 bases between. The V gene's germline CDR1 is MGHRA and CDR2 YSYEKL.

As for this clone: The read is 3 residues too short to cover the CDR3 end, so that end is filled in from the germline J gene. The V and J genes are TRBV7-8 and TRBJ2-4; 11 bases align to TRBD1. Germline V gives CDR1 SGHVS, CDR2 FQNEAQ. This CDR3 is 16 amino acids long. Partial CDR3 DNA: TGTGCCAGCAGCTTATTGGACAGGGGGCGACAGGAGACT. It yields the protein CASSLLDRGRQET. The entire CDR3 protein reads CASSLLDRGRQETQYF.

On this clone: Read sequence stops 3 residues before the CDR3 end, and the germline J gene provides the missing end. The chain has TRBV19 and TRBJ1-4; 10 nucleotides align to TRBD1. From germline, CDR1 is LNHDA and CDR2 SQIVND (reference sequence). The CDR3 totals 15 residues. V shed 5 bases, J shed 8 bases, and the junction held 8 bases outside the gene matches. CDR3 loop: CASSLLTGGGEKLFF. CDR3 DNA (partial): TGTGCCAGTAGTCTCCTGACAGGGGGCGGGGAAAAA.

Comments on this clone: The CDR3 end is not reached by the read, which stops 3 residues before it; the germline J gene fills it in. The J gene is TRBJ2-5, the V gene TRBV19; weak D call: TRBD1 (5 bases). The germline V gene has CDR1 LNHDA and CDR2 SQIVND (reference sequence). V lost 9 bases and J 5 bases, leaving 22 bases between the germline ends. The CDR3 consists of 15 residues. Partial CDR3 DNA: TGTGCCAGCCGCAGCTGGGAAAGGGGATCTGAGACC. Translated: CASRSWERGSET. The complete CDR3 reads CASRSWERGSETQYF.

On this clone itself: The read terminates 3 residues ahead of where the CDR3 ends, so the germline J gene completes it. The rearrangement links TRBV6-1 to TRBJ2-7; 7 bases fit TRBD1. The CDR3 is made up of 13 amino acids. Germline trimming cut 4 bases from V and 3 bases from J; bases unmatched to any gene: 3. In germline, CDR1 is MNHNS, CDR2 SASEGT. This chain's CDR3 is CASSAGQIYEQYF. The part of the CDR3 DNA that was read is TGTGCCAGCAGTGCGGGACAGATCTACGAG.

With respect to this clone: With the read ending 3 residues before the CDR3 end, the germline J gene is used to fill in that end. This chain uses TRBV12-3 or TRBV12-4 with TRBJ2-2, with 7 bases fitting TRBD2. V lost 3 bases, J lost 6 bases, and 7 bases stayed unmatched. The CDR3 is 15 residues long. The CDR3 bases that were read are TGTGCCAGCAGTTTGGGGAGGGTAGGGGCCGGGGAG. Protein sequence: CASSLGRVGAGE. The CDR3 in its entirety is CASSLGRVGAGELFF.

As to this clone: The sequence runs out 3 residues before the end of the CDR3; the remainder is reconstructed from the germline J gene. J is TRBJ2-7 and V is TRBV5-1; 7 nucleotides align to TRBD1. The CDR3 totals 15 residues. CDR1 SGHRS and CDR2 YFSETQ come from the germline V gene. Trimming cost V 4 bases and J 5 bases; bases outside gene matches: 12. CDR3 DNA, as far as it was read: TGCGCCAGCAGCCAGAAAACCGGGACAGTCCACGAG. Protein sequence: CASSQKTGTVHE. The CDR3 in full is CASSQKTGTVHEQYF.

A note on this clone: The read halts 3 residues ahead of the CDR3 end, with the missing end drawn from the germline J gene. This chain connects TRBV7-8 to TRBJ2-7; TRBD1 matches 8 bases. With 6 bases clipped from V and 1 base from J, the junction kept 11 bases outside the gene matches. The germline V gene has CDR1 SGHVS and CDR2 FQNEAQ. The CDR3 contains 16 residues. This chain's CDR3 is CASRFQTGEGSYEQYF. CDR3 bases read: TGTGCCAGCAGATTCCAGACAGGGGAAGGTTCCTACGAG.

To note about this clone: The observed sequence ends 3 residues before the CDR3 terminus, with the missing tail filled in from the germline J gene. The V gene is TRBV20-1, the J gene TRBJ2-2; 7 bases map to TRBD2. Germline lookup yields CDR1 DFQATT and CDR2 SNEGSKA (reference sequence). V trimming: 0 bases; J trimming: 4 bases; junction bases outside the gene matches: 8. The CDR3 consists of 16 residues. The CDR3 spells CSARDPVGGGTGELFF. The part of the CDR3 DNA that was read is TGCAGTGCTAGAGATCCTGTGGGGGGGGGCACCGGGGAG.

A remark on this clone: The DNA ends 3 residues before the CDR3 does, and the rest of the CDR3 is filled in from the germline J gene. The genes are TRBV6-2 or TRBV6-3 and TRBJ1-6, with unresolved D. CDR3 size: 15 residues. In germline, CDR1 is MNHEY, CDR2 SVGEGT. The CDR3 protein is CASSGLGAGLRTLHF. CDR3 DNA, as far as it was read: TGTGCCAGCAGTGGCCTCGGCGCAGGTCTGAGGACC.

As to this clone: One end of the junction is discordant with germline, which a read error may explain. The read terminates 3 residues before the CDR3 end, so the remaining end is supplied by the germline J gene. The identical CDR3 is also encoded by other nucleotide sequences in the sample. The chain carries TRBV7-9 and TRBJ2-7, with 7 nucleotides matching TRBD1. Looked up from germline, CDR1 is SEHNR and CDR2 is FQNEAQ (reference sequence). The CDR3 sequence is 13 residues long. The sequenced CDR3 bases are TGTGCCAGCAGCCTAGCAGGGGGTAACGAG. It codes for CASSLAGGNE. The whole CDR3 sequence is CASSLAGGNEQYF.

Details on this clone: Read coverage stops 3 residues before the CDR3 terminus; the germline J gene supplies the remainder. V usage is TRBV5-6 and J usage is TRBJ2-2, with TRBD1 identical over 9 bases. The CDR3 is 15 amino acids. CDR1 and CDR2 (germline): SGHDT, YYEEEE. The CDR3 here is CASSRGQGKSEKLFF. CDR3 DNA (partial): TGTGCCAGCAGCAGGGGACAGGGAAAAAGCGAAAAG.

As for this clone: The CDR3 end is not reached by the read, which stops 3 residues before it; the germline J gene fills it in. The gene calls are TRBV7-2 and TRBJ2-1; 7 nucleotides align to TRBD1. V was pared by 5 bases and J by 7 bases, with 2 bases of the junction left unmatched. The CDR3 length is 12 residues. Germline V gene lookup returns CDR1 SGHTA and CDR2 FQGNSA. This chain's CDR3 is CASSRTGNEQFF. The CDR3 DNA, read in part, is TGTGCCAGCAGCCGGACAGGTAATGAG.

Comment on this clone: The CDR3 goes on 3 residues after the read ends, and that part is filled in from the germline J gene. The genes are TRBV11-3 and TRBJ2-7; TRBD1 matches at 11 bases. Trimming took 3 bases from V and 2 from J; bases not matched to a gene: 0. CDR1 and CDR2 from the germline V gene are SGHNT and YENEEA. CDR3 length equals 14 residues. The chain's CDR3 is CASSLGQGAYEQYF. CDR3 DNA, as far as it was read: TGTGCCAGCAGCTTGGGACAGGGGGCCTACGAG.